Presented here are 4 T cell receptor beta chains from one specimen sequenced in a study of blood T cell repertoires in COVID-19. Repertoires were generated with immunoSEQ multiplex PCR, while TCRdb's copy carries only in-frame clones and drops some. The sample lists roughly 75,000 clones, almost 85% occurring once. Specimen: peripheral blood. These receptors came from a man aged 45-60 years with COVID-19, enrolled during active disease.

The V and J genes are TRBV6-2 or TRBV6-3 and TRBJ2-6; a possible D gene is TRBD1 (5 bases). The germline V and J ends were trimmed by 2 bases and 2 bases, with 10 bases remaining between them. Germline V gene sequence: CDR1 MNHEY, CDR2 SVGEGT. The CDR3 is 16 residues long. The CDR3 DNA follows: TGTGCCAGCAGTTACAAAGGGGCCCCTGGGGCCAACGTCCTGACTTTC. Translating gives CASSYKGAPGANVLTF.

The chain is built from TRBV2 and TRBJ2-7; no clear D. Germline V gene lookup returns CDR1 SNHLY and CDR2 FYNNEI. CDR3 length equals 13 residues. Trimming shortened V by 5 bases and J by 3 bases, and 11 bases separated the two germline ends. CDR3 amino acids: CASSPWAYYEQYF. The CDR3 DNA is TGTGCCAGCAGTCCCTGGGCGTACTACGAGCAGTACTTC.

This chain links TRBV28 with TRBJ1-2; D may be TRBD1 (6 bases). V was shortened by 10 bases and J by 7 bases, with 16 bases between the two germline ends. The V gene's germline CDR1 is MDHEN and CDR2 SYDVKM. The CDR3 has 12 residues. CDR3 coding DNA: TGTGCCACCAACCCGGACAGTCGTGGCTACACCTTC. This gives the protein CATNPDSRGYTF.

The genes are TRBV5-8 and TRBJ1-5; TRBD1 is a possible D gene (6 bases). V was clipped by 5 bases and J by 9 bases, with 18 bases between them. CDR1 and CDR2 from the germline V gene are SGHTS and YDEGEE. CDR3 length equals 14 residues. This chain's CDR3 is CASSSGQPYGPQHF. CDR3 DNA sequence: TGTGCCAGCAGTTCCGGACAGCCTTATGGGCCCCAGCATTTT.